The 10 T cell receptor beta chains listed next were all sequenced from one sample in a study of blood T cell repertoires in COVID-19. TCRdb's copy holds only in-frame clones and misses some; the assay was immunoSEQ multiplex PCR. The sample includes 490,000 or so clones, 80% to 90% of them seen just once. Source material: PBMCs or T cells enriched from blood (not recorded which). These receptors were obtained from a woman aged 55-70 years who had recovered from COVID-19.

CDR3 region: CSVEGRGLREQYF. Written as DNA, the CDR3 is TGCAGCGTTGAGGGCAGGGGGCTTCGGGAGCAGTACTTC. The gene calls are TRBV29-1 and TRBJ2-7, with 8 bases fitting TRBD1. This CDR3 is 13 amino acids long. The trim removed 3 bases at V and 7 bases at J, leaving 8 bases unmatched. CDR1 is SQVTM, CDR2 ANQGSEA, per germline.

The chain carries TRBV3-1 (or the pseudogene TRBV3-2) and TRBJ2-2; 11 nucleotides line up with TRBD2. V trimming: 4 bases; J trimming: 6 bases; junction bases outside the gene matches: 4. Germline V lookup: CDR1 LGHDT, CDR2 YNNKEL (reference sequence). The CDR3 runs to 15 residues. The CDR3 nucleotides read TGTGCCAGCAGCCTCGTGGGACTAGCGGCCGGGGAGCTGTTTTTT. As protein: CASSLVGLAAGELFF.

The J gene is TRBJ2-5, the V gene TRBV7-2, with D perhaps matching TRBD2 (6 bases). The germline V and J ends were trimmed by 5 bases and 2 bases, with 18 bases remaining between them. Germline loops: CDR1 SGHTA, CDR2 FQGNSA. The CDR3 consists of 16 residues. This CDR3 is CASSPSAGSGQETQYF. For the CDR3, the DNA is TGTGCCAGCAGCCCCTCAGCGGGTAGTGGGCAAGAGACCCAGTACTTC.

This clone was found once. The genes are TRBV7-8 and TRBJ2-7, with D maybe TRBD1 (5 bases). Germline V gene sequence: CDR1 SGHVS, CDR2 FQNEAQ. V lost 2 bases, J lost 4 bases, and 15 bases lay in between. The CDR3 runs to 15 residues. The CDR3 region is CASSLSAGLAYEQYF. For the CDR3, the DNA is TGTGCCAGCAGCTTAAGTGCAGGGTTAGCATACGAGCAGTACTTC.

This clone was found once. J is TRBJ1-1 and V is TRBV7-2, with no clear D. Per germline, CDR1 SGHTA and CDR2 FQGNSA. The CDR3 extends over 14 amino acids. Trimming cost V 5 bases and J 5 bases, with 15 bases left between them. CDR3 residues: CASSSQWARTEAFF. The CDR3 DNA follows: TGTGCCAGCAGCAGTCAATGGGCGCGAACTGAAGCTTTCTTT.

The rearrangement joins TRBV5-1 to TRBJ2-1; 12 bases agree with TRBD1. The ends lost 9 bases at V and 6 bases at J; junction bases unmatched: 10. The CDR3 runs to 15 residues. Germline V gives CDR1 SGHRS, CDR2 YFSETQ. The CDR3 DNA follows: TGCGCCACCAACCTCGGGACAGGGGGCTTCAATGAGCAGTTCTTC. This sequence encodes CATNLGTGGFNEQFF.

The CDR3 bases are TGTGCCAGCAGTGAAATAAAAATGGGCTACACCTTC. Amino acid sequence: CASSEIKMGYTF. This chain uses TRBV2 with TRBJ1-2; D unresolved. The CDR3 is made up of 12 amino acids. V dropped 2 bases and J dropped 8 bases, with 9 bases sitting between them. CDR1 SNHLY and CDR2 FYNNEI come from the germline V gene.

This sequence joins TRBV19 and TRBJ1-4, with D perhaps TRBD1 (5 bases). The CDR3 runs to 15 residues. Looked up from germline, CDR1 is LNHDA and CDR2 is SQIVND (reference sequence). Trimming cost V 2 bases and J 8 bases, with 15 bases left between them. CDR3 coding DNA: TGTGCCAGTAGTATATCGGGGACCGCGGGAGAAAAACTGTTTTTT. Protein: CASSISGTAGEKLFF.

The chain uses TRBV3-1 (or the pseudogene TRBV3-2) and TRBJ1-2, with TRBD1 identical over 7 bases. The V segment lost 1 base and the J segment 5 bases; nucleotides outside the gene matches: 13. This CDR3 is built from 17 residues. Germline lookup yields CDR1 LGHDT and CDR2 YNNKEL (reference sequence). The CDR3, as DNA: TGTGCCAGCAGCCAAGCAGGGGGAGCTCCTCTTAGTTATGGCTACACCTTC. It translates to CASSQAGGAPLSYGYTF.

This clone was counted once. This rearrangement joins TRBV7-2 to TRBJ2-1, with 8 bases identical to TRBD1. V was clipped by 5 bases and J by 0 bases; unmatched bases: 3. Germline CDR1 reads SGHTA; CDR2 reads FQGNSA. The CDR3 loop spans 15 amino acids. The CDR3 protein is CASSADRDSYNEQFF. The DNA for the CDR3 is TGTGCCAGCAGCGCGGACAGGGACTCCTACAATGAGCAGTTCTTC.